The rows below give T cell receptor beta chains drawn from one sample of a study of blood T cell repertoires in COVID-19. The repertoire was sequenced with immunoSEQ multiplex PCR; TCRdb's copy has only in-frame clones and lacks some. The table has some 180,000 clones, over 80% seen once. Sequenced material: peripheral blood. These receptors were obtained from a woman aged 60-75 years with COVID-19, enrolled during active disease. Both conserved end residues are part of each CDR3. A D gene is named only where the DNA matches it firmly. Expanded clones get a size class; other rows say once, few or many, or leave the size out.

V	D	J	size	DNA	CDR3
TRBV6-5	TRBD1	TRBJ2-1	few	TGTGCCAGCAGTTCCTCACAGGGGGTGAAGGAGCAGTTCTTC	CASSSSQGVKEQFF
TRBV21-1	NA	TRBJ1-3	few	TGTGCCAGCAGCCTTGTTGGCCGCGGGGTGGGAAACACCATATATTTT	CASSLVGRGVGNTIYF
TRBV7-2	NA	TRBJ1-3	few	TGTGCCAGCAGCCCCGGCAGGGGTCCTGGAAACACCATATATTTT	CASSPGRGPGNTIYF
TRBV28	NA	TRBJ1-6	NA	TGTGCCAGCAGTTCCCCCAGTGGGAGTGGTTCACCCCTCCACTTT	CASSSPSGSGSPLHF
TRBV7-3	NA	TRBJ2-7	few	TGTGCCAGCAGCTTAGACGGTAGAGGCGAGCAGTACTTC	CASSLDGRGEQYF
TRBV7-3	TRBD1	TRBJ2-3	NA	TGTGCCAGCAGCACCCGGACAGGCGGTACGCAGTATTTT	CASSTRTGGTQYF
TRBV2	TRBD1	TRBJ1-6	NA	TGTGCCAGCAGCACAGGGGATATAGCCTATAATTCACCCCTCCACTTT	CASSTGDIAYNSPLHF
TRBV4-2	TRBD2	TRBJ2-2	NA	TGTGCCAGCAGCCAAGACAGCGGGAGAGACACCGGGGAGCTGTTTTTT	CASSQDSGRDTGELFF
TRBV28	TRBD1	TRBJ1-2	NA	TGTGCCAGCAATAGGGACAGGATAACGAGCTACACCTTC	CASNRDRITSYTF
TRBV28	TRBD2	TRBJ2-1	NA	TGTGCCAGCAGTTTATTTAGCGGGAAGGTATTGTCGAACTCGTACAATGAGCAGTTCTTC	CASSLFSGKVLSNSYNEQFF
TRBV19	TRBD1	TRBJ2-2	NA	TGTGCCAGCCGGGACAGGGCGTCCGGGGAGCTGTTTTTT	CASRDRASGELFF
TRBV27	TRBD1	TRBJ1-4	NA	TGTGCCAGCACCCCGACAGGGGGTAATGAAAAACTGTTTTTT	CASTPTGGNEKLFF
TRBV7-2	NA	TRBJ1-2	NA	TGTGCCAGCAGCTTATCGACAGGCCCCTATGGCTACACCTTC	CASSLSTGPYGYTF
TRBV25-1	TRBD1	TRBJ1-2	NA	TGTGCCAGCAGTGAACGGGAGGACAGGGGGCGAGGCTACACCTTC	CASSEREDRGRGYTF
TRBV10-3	NA	TRBJ2-1	NA	TGTGCCATCAGTGAGTCAGGGGGCTCCTACAATGAGCAGTTCTTC	CAISESGGSYNEQFF
TRBV4-3	TRBD2	TRBJ2-3	NA	TGCGCCAGCAGCCAAGGAGGAGCGGGAGGATTAGATACGCAGTATTTT	CASSQGGAGGLDTQYF
TRBV27	TRBD2	TRBJ2-3	NA	TGTGCCAGCAGTCCCGTTCTAGCGGGGGGGGCAGATACGCAGTATTTT	CASSPVLAGGADTQYF
TRBV4-1	TRBD1	TRBJ1-1	NA	TGCGCCAGCAGCCAGCTAGACAAATATTACAGGGGTAGCACTGAAGCTTTCTTT	CASSQLDKYYRGSTEAFF
TRBV19	NA	TRBJ1-1	NA	TGTGCCAGTAGTTCGCTCGGCACTGAAGCTTTCTTT	CASSSLGTEAFF
TRBV19	TRBD1	TRBJ1-1	few	TGTGCCAGTAGTGTTCCGACAGGGGCTTCGCAAGCTTTCTTT	CASSVPTGASQAFF
TRBV28	NA	TRBJ2-1	NA	TGTGCCAGCAGTTCCCGACAGTCCACCACCACCTACAATGAGCAGTTCTTC	CASSSRQSTTTYNEQFF
TRBV5-4	NA	TRBJ2-5	NA	TGTGCCAGCAGCTTCCAAGCGAGAGAGACCCAGTACTTC	CASSFQARETQYF
TRBV3-1/TRBV3-2	TRBD1	TRBJ1-1	few	TGTGCCAGCAGCCAGCGGACAGGGATTATGTTCACTGAAGCTTTCTTT	CASSQRTGIMFTEAFF
TRBV5-4	TRBD2	TRBJ2-1	NA	TGTGCCAGCAGCTACACTAGCGGGAGGGCCCGTGAGCAGTTCTTC	CASSYTSGRAREQFF
TRBV2	TRBD2	TRBJ2-3	NA	TGTGCCGGAAAGGGAGGGATTAGCACAGATACGCAGTATTTT	CAGKGGISTDTQYF
TRBV5-1	TRBD2	TRBJ2-1	NA	TGCGCCAGCAGCACTCTAGCGGGAGATGGGATCCCGCAGTTCTTC	CASSTLAGDGIPQFF
TRBV27	NA	TRBJ2-1	NA	TGTGCCAGCGGCGGCAGGACTAATGAGCAGTTCTTC	CASGGRTNEQFF
TRBV27	NA	TRBJ1-5	NA	TGTGCCAGCAGTTTATTCCCCACAGGGAATCAGCCCCAGCATTTT	CASSLFPTGNQPQHF
TRBV15	TRBD1	TRBJ1-1	NA	TGTGCCACCAGCAGAGTGACAGGGGGCTTGGGGACTGAAGCTTTCTTT	CATSRVTGGLGTEAFF
TRBV2	NA	TRBJ1-6	NA	TGTGCCAGCAGTCTCTCTTGGACAGTTGATTCACCCCTCCACTTT	CASSLSWTVDSPLHF
TRBV6-6	NA	TRBJ2-2	once	TGTGCCGGCAACAGGGACACCGGGGAGCTGTTTTTT	CAGNRDTGELFF
TRBV6-5	TRBD1	TRBJ1-1	NA	TGTGCCAGCAGCCTACAGGGGGCTAGAGGGACTGAAGCTTTCTTT	CASSLQGARGTEAFF
TRBV9	NA	TRBJ2-4	NA	TGTGCCAGCAGCCCAGGTGGGCTAGCCAAAAACATTCAGTACTTC	CASSPGGLAKNIQYF
TRBV3-1/TRBV3-2	NA	TRBJ1-2	NA	TGTGCCAGCAGCCAAGTCCCGTTCGACAGCCTACGAAACTATGGCTACACCTTC	CASSQVPFDSLRNYGYTF
TRBV6-1	TRBD1	TRBJ1-5	NA	TGTGCCAGCAGTGAAAGGACAGGGGGCAATCAGCCCCAGCATTTT	CASSERTGGNQPQHF
TRBV7-2	TRBD1	TRBJ1-5	NA	TGTGCCAGCAGCTTCACAACAGGGGGGGGTCAGCCCCAGCATTTT	CASSFTTGGGQPQHF
TRBV5-4	NA	TRBJ1-1	once	TGTGCCAGCAGCCAGGAAGAAGGTGTGACTGAAGCTTTCTTT	CASSQEEGVTEAFF
TRBV6-1	TRBD1	TRBJ1-2	NA	TGTGCCAGCAGTGAAGTGTCACAGGGGACGAGCTACACCTTC	CASSEVSQGTSYTF
TRBV6-5	NA	TRBJ2-1	NA	TGTGCCAGCAGTTACAACCAGGGGTTCAATGAGCAGTTCTTC	CASSYNQGFNEQFF
TRBV9	NA	TRBJ1-1	NA	TGTGCCAGCAGTAACAGTATGAACACTGAAGCTTTCTTT	CASSNSMNTEAFF